These T cell receptor beta chains were read from a single sample in a study of CD8+ T cells in alopecia areata. Sequencing used immunoSEQ multiplex PCR; TCRdb keeps in-frame clones, though not all of them. The table has approximately 300,000 clones, roughly 64% seen once. The sequences come from CD4+ T cells sorted from blood, collected at week 24, from a patient treated with tofacitinib. The receptors originated from a human donor with alopecia areata. Both conserved end residues are part of each CDR3. D genes are given only for firm matches. Not all rows give a size; the values are once, few, many and, for expanded clones, a class.

j_call | clone_size | d_call | v_call | cdr3_aa | cdr3_nt
TRBJ2-1 | few | NA | TRBV12-5 | CASGLVLGSPNFNEQFF | TGTGCTAGTGGTTTGGTACTGGGGAGTCCCAATTTCAATGAGCAGTTCTTC
TRBJ1-4 | few | NA | TRBV29-1 | CSVATVDEKLFF | TGCAGCGTTGCAACAGTTGACGAAAAACTGTTTTTT
TRBJ1-3 | few | NA | TRBV30 | CAWNGVGGNTIYF | TGTGCCTGGAATGGGGTTGGTGGAAACACCATATATTTT
TRBJ2-3 | NA | TRBD1 | TRBV29-1 | CSVTTGQGVDTQYF | TGCAGCGTTACCACGGGACAGGGAGTAGATACGCAGTATTTT
TRBJ1-2 | NA | NA | TRBV7-9 | CASSLGTGHDLYGYTF | TGTGCCAGCAGCTTAGGTACGGGCCACGACCTCTATGGCTACACCTTC
TRBJ1-2 | NA | NA | TRBV11-3 | CASSSARNGYTF | TGTGCCAGCAGCTCTGCTCGGAATGGCTACACCTTC
TRBJ1-4 | few | NA | TRBV18 | CASSTSGANEKLFF | TGTGCCAGCTCGACTAGTGGTGCTAATGAAAAACTGTTTTTT
TRBJ2-7 | NA | NA | TRBV27 | CASSFGRSHEQYF | TGTGCCAGCAGTTTCGGTAGGAGCCACGAGCAGTACTTC
TRBJ2-5 | NA | NA | TRBV30 | CAWRLWETQYF | TGTGCCTGGAGACTATGGGAGACCCAGTACTTC
TRBJ2-1 | once | TRBD1 | TRBV29-1 | CSAYRDRGLGSYNEQFF | TGCAGCGCTTACCGGGACAGGGGCCTTGGCTCCTACAATGAGCAGTTCTTC
TRBJ1-2 | NA | TRBD1 | TRBV7-9 | CASSFPGQGSINYGYTF | TGTGCCAGCAGCTTCCCGGGACAGGGAAGTATTAACTATGGCTACACCTTC
TRBJ1-1 | NA | NA | TRBV6-1 | CASSLLDQSEAFF | TGTGCCAGCAGTCTCCTGGATCAAAGTGAAGCTTTCTTT
TRBJ2-5 | NA | NA | TRBV6-6 | CASSYLFPPVDQYF | TGTGCCAGCAGCTACCTCTTTCCTCCCGTAGACCAGTACTTC
TRBJ2-5 | NA | NA | TRBV10-3 | CAISESTEWETQYF | TGTGCCATCAGTGAGTCTACGGAGTGGGAGACCCAGTACTTC
TRBJ2-5 | NA | NA | TRBV18 | CASSPPLTGQETQYF | TGTGCCAGCTCACCACCGTTGACAGGCCAAGAGACCCAGTACTTC
TRBJ2-4 | NA | NA | TRBV28 | CASSPIGNIQYF | TGTGCCAGCAGTCCTATTGGGAACATTCAGTACTTC
TRBJ1-3 | NA | NA | TRBV4-2 | CASSQSGRSSGNTIYF | TGTGCCAGCAGCCAAAGTGGGAGGTCCTCTGGAAACACCATATATTTT